This T cell receptor (beta chain) came from a study of cytomegalovirus exposure and HLA in healthy donors. Across the study: The same platform was used for the roughly 120 validation repertoires as for the approximately 610 first-cohort repertoires, as reported in a later analysis.

This table comes from immunoSEQ multiplex PCR, and its TCRdb copy is limited to in-frame clones, with some not included. The sample has approximately 97,000 clones, approximately 95% seen once. Trimming at V came to 4 bases and at J to 5 bases, leaving 5 bases not matched to a gene. From germline, CDR1 is SQVTM and CDR2 ANQGSEA. This CDR3 region has 14 residues. The donors were in the 120-subject validation cohort, distinct from the roughly 600-subject first cohort. V usage is TRBV29-1 and J usage is TRBJ2-5; 12 bases align to TRBD2. The sequencing sample was made of PBMCs. The clonotype comes from a young woman in good health and CMV-seronegative. CDR3 nucleotides: TGCAGCGTTGGCCAGACTAGCGGGAGTGAGACCCAGTACTTC. Its translation is CSVGQTSGSETQYF.